A selection of T cell receptor beta chains follows, all from one sample in a study of blood T cell repertoires in COVID-19. Measured with immunoSEQ multiplex PCR; TCRdb has only the in-frame clones, and not every one. The sample contains around 250,000 clones, roughly 90% of which appear only once. Sequencing was performed on peripheral blood. The receptors derive from a man younger than 40 who had recovered from COVID-19. Each CDR3 is given with its conserved first and last residue. The order of the fields is V gene, J gene, D gene, clone size, CDR3 protein, CDR3 DNA. A D gene is named only where the DNA matches it firmly. The size of a clone is reported for some rows only, either as once, few or many, or as a class for expanded clones.

v_gene: TRBV12-5; j_gene: TRBJ1-3; d_gene: NA; abundance: NA; CDR3aa: CASGLKTTGDTIYF; CDR3nt: TGTGCTAGTGGTTTGAAAACAACCGGAGACACCATATATTTT
v_gene: TRBV7-6; j_gene: TRBJ1-2; d_gene: TRBD1; abundance: NA; CDR3aa: CASSGTATSYYGYTF; CDR3nt: TGTGCCAGCTCGGGGACAGCGACCTCCTACTATGGCTACACCTTC
v_gene: TRBV24-1; j_gene: TRBJ2-2; d_gene: TRBD2; abundance: NA; CDR3aa: CATSEGGGRGGELFF; CDR3nt: TGTGCCACCAGTGAGGGCGGGGGGCGCGGCGGGGAGCTGTTTTTT
v_gene: TRBV5-4; j_gene: TRBJ1-6; d_gene: TRBD1; abundance: NA; CDR3aa: CASSLGDRGSPLHF; CDR3nt: TGTGCCAGCAGCTTGGGGGACAGGGGTTCACCCCTCCACTTT
v_gene: TRBV18; j_gene: TRBJ1-2; d_gene: NA; abundance: NA; CDR3aa: CASSPPSTRKARQDYTF; CDR3nt: TGTGCCAGCTCACCACCGTCAACGAGAAAAGCAAGACAGGACTACACCTTC
v_gene: TRBV9; j_gene: TRBJ2-7; d_gene: NA; abundance: NA; CDR3aa: CASSVAGLGSYEQYF; CDR3nt: TGTGCCAGCAGCGTAGCGGGTTTGGGCTCCTACGAGCAGTACTTC
v_gene: TRBV5-4; j_gene: TRBJ1-1; d_gene: NA; abundance: NA; CDR3aa: CASSLSQGSYPFGSTEAFF; CDR3nt: TGTGCCAGCAGCTTGAGTCAGGGCTCGTATCCCTTCGGGTCGACTGAAGCTTTCTTT
v_gene: TRBV6-5; j_gene: TRBJ2-7; d_gene: NA; abundance: NA; CDR3aa: CASRPTTGYEQYF; CDR3nt: TGTGCCAGCAGACCGACAACAGGCTACGAGCAGTACTTC
v_gene: TRBV6-7; j_gene: TRBJ1-1; d_gene: TRBD1; abundance: NA; CDR3aa: CASSSDRGEAFF; CDR3nt: TGTGCCAGCAGTTCCGACAGGGGTGAAGCTTTCTTT
v_gene: TRBV2; j_gene: TRBJ1-5; d_gene: NA; abundance: NA; CDR3aa: CASRADEVSNQPQHF; CDR3nt: TGTGCCAGCAGAGCGGACGAGGTCAGCAATCAGCCCCAGCATTTT
v_gene: TRBV6-5; j_gene: TRBJ1-2; d_gene: NA; abundance: once; CDR3aa: CASSYSVAGYGYTF; CDR3nt: TGTGCCAGCAGTTACAGTGTTGCAGGCTATGGCTACACCTTC
v_gene: TRBV20-1; j_gene: TRBJ2-1; d_gene: NA; abundance: NA; CDR3aa: CSAIYNEQFF; CDR3nt: TGCAGTGCTATATACAATGAGCAGTTCTTC
v_gene: TRBV19; j_gene: TRBJ2-7; d_gene: TRBD1; abundance: NA; CDR3aa: CASHRTGAYEQYF; CDR3nt: TGTGCCAGTCATCGGACAGGTGCCTACGAGCAGTACTTC
v_gene: TRBV28; j_gene: TRBJ2-7; d_gene: TRBD1; abundance: NA; CDR3aa: CASSPSLSRGLSSYEQYF; CDR3nt: TGTGCCAGCAGCCCTAGCTTAAGCAGGGGGTTAAGCTCCTACGAGCAGTACTTC
v_gene: TRBV10-1; j_gene: TRBJ2-5; d_gene: NA; abundance: NA; CDR3aa: CASSEFQAGAQETQYF; CDR3nt: TGCGCCAGCAGTGAATTTCAGGCGGGGGCTCAAGAGACCCAGTACTTC
v_gene: TRBV11-2; j_gene: TRBJ2-5; d_gene: TRBD1; abundance: NA; CDR3aa: CASQDRVPPSEGETQYF; CDR3nt: TGTGCCAGCCAAGACAGGGTACCACCGTCGGAAGGAGAGACCCAGTACTTC
v_gene: TRBV27; j_gene: TRBJ1-5; d_gene: NA; abundance: NA; CDR3aa: CASSLSRGSYQPQHF; CDR3nt: TGTGCCAGCAGTTTATCCCGGGGGAGTTATCAGCCCCAGCATTTT
v_gene: TRBV19; j_gene: TRBJ2-3; d_gene: NA; abundance: NA; CDR3aa: CASSIDGGTVYTDTQYF; CDR3nt: TGTGCCAGTAGTATAGATGGGGGGACAGTATACACAGATACGCAGTATTTT
v_gene: TRBV11-2; j_gene: TRBJ1-4; d_gene: NA; abundance: NA; CDR3aa: CASSPILPGGRGEKLFF; CDR3nt: TGTGCCAGCAGCCCGATCCTCCCCGGGGGGCGAGGTGAAAAACTGTTTTTT
v_gene: TRBV10-3; j_gene: TRBJ2-2; d_gene: NA; abundance: NA; CDR3aa: CAISGLVRENTGELFF; CDR3nt: TGTGCCATCAGTGGCCTTGTCAGGGAAAACACCGGGGAGCTGTTTTTT
v_gene: TRBV5-4; j_gene: TRBJ1-3; d_gene: TRBD1; abundance: NA; CDR3aa: CASSLGQGELSGNTIYF; CDR3nt: TGTGCCAGCAGCTTGGGACAGGGCGAGCTGTCTGGAAACACCATATATTTT
v_gene: TRBV12-3/TRBV12-4; j_gene: TRBJ1-2; d_gene: TRBD1; abundance: NA; CDR3aa: CASSFKTGYGYTF; CDR3nt: TGTGCCAGCAGTTTTAAGACAGGGTATGGCTACACCTTC
v_gene: TRBV5-1; j_gene: TRBJ1-3; d_gene: TRBD1; abundance: NA; CDR3aa: CASSGDRGNTIYF; CDR3nt: TGCGCCAGCAGCGGGGACAGGGGTAACACCATATATTTT
v_gene: TRBV24-1; j_gene: TRBJ1-2; d_gene: NA; abundance: NA; CDR3aa: CATSDGGGYHYGYTF; CDR3nt: TGTGCCACCAGTGATGGGGGGGGCTATCACTATGGCTACACCTTC
v_gene: TRBV5-1; j_gene: TRBJ2-3; d_gene: TRBD2; abundance: NA; CDR3aa: CASSLAVSGGGATDTQYF; CDR3nt: TGCGCCAGCAGCTTGGCCGTTAGTGGGGGAGGGGCCACAGATACGCAGTATTTT
v_gene: TRBV11-2; j_gene: TRBJ1-6; d_gene: NA; abundance: NA; CDR3aa: CASSEGGGEDSPLHF; CDR3nt: TGTGCCAGCAGCGAAGGGGGGGGAGAGGATTCACCCCTCCACTTT
v_gene: TRBV9; j_gene: TRBJ2-1; d_gene: NA; abundance: NA; CDR3aa: CASSPLGGNEQFF; CDR3nt: TGTGCCAGCAGCCCCCTGGGGGGCAATGAGCAGTTCTTC
v_gene: TRBV28; j_gene: TRBJ2-7; d_gene: TRBD1; abundance: few; CDR3aa: CASSLNPGQDYEQYF; CDR3nt: TGTGCCAGCAGTCTTAACCCGGGACAGGACTACGAGCAGTACTTC
v_gene: TRBV7-6; j_gene: TRBJ2-3; d_gene: TRBD2; abundance: NA; CDR3aa: CASSSSGASGGADTQYF; CDR3nt: TGTGCCAGCAGCTCAAGCGGGGCAAGCGGGGGTGCAGATACGCAGTATTTT
v_gene: TRBV5-4; j_gene: TRBJ1-2; d_gene: TRBD1; abundance: few; CDR3aa: CASSLEPPGQSYGYTF; CDR3nt: TGTGCCAGCAGCTTGGAACCCCCGGGACAGTCCTATGGCTACACCTTC
v_gene: TRBV6-5; j_gene: TRBJ2-1; d_gene: NA; abundance: once; CDR3aa: CASSYSMGFLYNEQFF; CDR3nt: TGTGCCAGCAGTTACTCGATGGGCTTCCTCTACAATGAGCAGTTCTTC
v_gene: TRBV2; j_gene: TRBJ1-5; d_gene: TRBD1; abundance: NA; CDR3aa: CASRQETGGNQPQHF; CDR3nt: TGTGCCAGCAGGCAAGAAACAGGGGGGAATCAGCCCCAGCATTTT
v_gene: TRBV10-1; j_gene: TRBJ1-1; d_gene: NA; abundance: NA; CDR3aa: CASGGGVGGTEAFF; CDR3nt: TGCGCCAGCGGAGGAGGGGTTGGGGGCACTGAAGCTTTCTTT
v_gene: TRBV7-7; j_gene: TRBJ2-7; d_gene: NA; abundance: few; CDR3aa: CASSPDRYEQYF; CDR3nt: TGTGCCAGCAGCCCCGACAGGTACGAGCAGTACTTC
v_gene: TRBV24-1; j_gene: TRBJ2-3; d_gene: TRBD1; abundance: NA; CDR3aa: CATSRPRLTGDTQYF; CDR3nt: TGTGCCACCAGCCGCCCCCGATTGACAGGGGATACGCAGTATTTT
v_gene: TRBV10-3; j_gene: TRBJ2-7; d_gene: NA; abundance: few; CDR3aa: CATVPGLLSYEQYF; CDR3nt: TGTGCCACGGTCCCGGGACTTCTTTCCTACGAGCAGTACTTC
v_gene: TRBV7-2; j_gene: TRBJ2-1; d_gene: NA; abundance: NA; CDR3aa: CASSRRDSTREQFF; CDR3nt: TGTGCCAGCAGCAGACGGGACTCGACAAGAGAGCAGTTCTTC
v_gene: TRBV5-1; j_gene: TRBJ1-3; d_gene: NA; abundance: once; CDR3aa: CASSLAQGSGNTIYF; CDR3nt: TGCGCCAGCAGCTTGGCACAGGGTTCTGGAAACACCATATATTTT
v_gene: TRBV19; j_gene: TRBJ1-6; d_gene: TRBD1; abundance: NA; CDR3aa: CASSYGDRGNSPLHF; CDR3nt: TGTGCCAGTAGTTACGGGGACAGGGGTAATTCACCCCTCCACTTT
v_gene: TRBV6-6; j_gene: TRBJ2-3; d_gene: NA; abundance: NA; CDR3aa: CASSPTEDTQYF; CDR3nt: TGTGCCAGCAGCCCGACAGAAGATACGCAGTATTTT
v_gene: TRBV5-6; j_gene: TRBJ2-7; d_gene: TRBD2; abundance: once; CDR3aa: CASSALAGGAYEQYF; CDR3nt: TGTGCCAGCAGCGCGCTAGCGGGGGGGGCCTACGAGCAGTACTTC
v_gene: TRBV27; j_gene: TRBJ1-2; d_gene: NA; abundance: NA; CDR3aa: CASSLGAGSTNYGYTF; CDR3nt: TGTGCCAGCAGTTTAGGAGCCGGGAGTACTAACTATGGCTACACCTTC
v_gene: TRBV4-2; j_gene: TRBJ2-7; d_gene: NA; abundance: NA; CDR3aa: CASSQGLVYEQYF; CDR3nt: TGTGCCAGCAGCCAAGGACTAGTCTACGAGCAGTACTTC
v_gene: TRBV14; j_gene: TRBJ2-7; d_gene: NA; abundance: few; CDR3aa: CASSPTTDRTGYF; CDR3nt: TGTGCCAGCAGCCCTACGACCGACAGAACTGGGTACTTC
v_gene: TRBV9; j_gene: TRBJ2-7; d_gene: NA; abundance: NA; CDR3aa: CASSVAPGVGEQYF; CDR3nt: TGTGCCAGCAGCGTAGCGCCAGGGGTGGGCGAGCAGTACTTC
v_gene: TRBV30; j_gene: TRBJ1-1; d_gene: TRBD1; abundance: NA; CDR3aa: CAWSGSGTGPVAFF; CDR3nt: TGTGCCTGGAGTGGTTCCGGGACAGGGCCCGTAGCTTTCTTT
v_gene: TRBV5-1; j_gene: TRBJ1-5; d_gene: NA; abundance: NA; CDR3aa: CASSLGTFSNQPQHF; CDR3nt: TGCGCCAGCAGCCTGGGGACATTTAGCAATCAGCCCCAGCATTTT
v_gene: TRBV18; j_gene: TRBJ1-1; d_gene: NA; abundance: few; CDR3aa: CASSAPAGNTEAFF; CDR3nt: TGTGCCAGCTCAGCCCCGGCAGGGAACACTGAAGCTTTCTTT
v_gene: TRBV2; j_gene: TRBJ2-7; d_gene: NA; abundance: NA; CDR3aa: CASRMPGGRTYEQYF; CDR3nt: TGTGCCAGCAGGATGCCAGGGGGGCGCACCTACGAGCAGTACTTC
v_gene: TRBV19; j_gene: TRBJ1-2; d_gene: NA; abundance: NA; CDR3aa: CASRTQQGPYGYTF; CDR3nt: TGTGCCAGTAGGACTCAACAGGGTCCCTATGGCTACACCTTC